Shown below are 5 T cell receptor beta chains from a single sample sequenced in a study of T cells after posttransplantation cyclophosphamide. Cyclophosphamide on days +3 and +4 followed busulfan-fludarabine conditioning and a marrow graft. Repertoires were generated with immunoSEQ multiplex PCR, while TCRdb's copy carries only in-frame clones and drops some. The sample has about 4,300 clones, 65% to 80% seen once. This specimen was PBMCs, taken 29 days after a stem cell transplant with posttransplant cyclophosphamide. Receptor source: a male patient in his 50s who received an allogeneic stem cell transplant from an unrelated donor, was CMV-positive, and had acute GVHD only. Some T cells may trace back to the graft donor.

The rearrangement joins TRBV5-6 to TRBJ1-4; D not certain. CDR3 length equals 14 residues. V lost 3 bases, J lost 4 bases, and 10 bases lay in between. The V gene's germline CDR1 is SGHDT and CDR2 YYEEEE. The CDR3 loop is CASSSRRFNEKLFF. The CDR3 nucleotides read TGTGCCAGCAGCTCGAGGAGGTTTAATGAAAAACTGTTTTTT. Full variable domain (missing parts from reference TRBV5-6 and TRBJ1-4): DAGVTQSPTHLIKTRGQQVTLRCSPKSGHDTVSWYQQALGQGPQFIFQYYEEEERQRGNFPDRFSGHQFPNYSSELNVNALLLGDSALYLCASSSRRFNEKLFFGSGTQLSVL.

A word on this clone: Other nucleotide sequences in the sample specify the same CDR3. In nucleotides, the CDR3 is TGCGCCAGTAGCGCGACAGGGTCAGAAGATACGCAGTATTTT. Protein sequence: CASSATGSEDTQYF. The V gene is TRBV5-1, the J gene TRBJ2-3, with 7 bases matching TRBD1. The length of the CDR3 is 14 residues. CDR1 and CDR2 (germline): SGHRS, YFSETQ. Trimming at V came to 8 bases and at J to 5 bases, leaving 11 bases not matched to a gene.

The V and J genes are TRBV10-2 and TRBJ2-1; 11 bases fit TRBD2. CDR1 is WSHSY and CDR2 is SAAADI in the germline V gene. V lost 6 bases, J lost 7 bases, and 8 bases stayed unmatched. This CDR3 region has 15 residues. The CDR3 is CASSISGGAGNEQFF. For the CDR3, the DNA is TGCGCCAGCAGCATTAGCGGGGGGGCGGGTAATGAGCAGTTCTTC.

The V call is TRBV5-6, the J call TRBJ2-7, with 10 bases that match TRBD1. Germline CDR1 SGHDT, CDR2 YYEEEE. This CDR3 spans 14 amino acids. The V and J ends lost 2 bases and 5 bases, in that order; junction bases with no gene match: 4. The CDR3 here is CASSFGTGVHEQYF. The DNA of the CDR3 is TGTGCCAGCAGCTTTGGGACAGGGGTCCACGAGCAGTACTTC.

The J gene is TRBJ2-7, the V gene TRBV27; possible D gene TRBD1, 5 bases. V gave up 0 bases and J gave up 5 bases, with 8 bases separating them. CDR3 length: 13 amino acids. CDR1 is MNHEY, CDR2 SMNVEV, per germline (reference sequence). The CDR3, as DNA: TGTGCCAGCAGTTTATCACGACAGAACGAGCAGTACTTC. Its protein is CASSLSRQNEQYF.